The source of this T cell receptor (beta chain) is a study of monozygotic twins with inflammatory bowel disease (dated by TCRdb to about 2019). About the full investigation: In total, around 28 monozygotic twin pairs made up the full study: 19 Danish pairs, all IBD-discordant, plus nine German pairs, of which four were IBD-concordant and five were IBD-discordant. Each individual had, on average, about 151 000 unique TCRalpha sequences and 181 000 unique TCRbeta sequences available for analysis. The search for disease-associated traits relied mainly on comparing IBD patients with their genetically identical healthy co-twins within discordant pairs.

CDR1 and CDR2 were assigned from the germline V gene as MNHEY and SVGAGI. The CDR3, cysteine through phenylalanine, is 13 amino acids long. There is no recorded DNA. The paper's findings and limits, for the study overall: The results gave no support for a single strong signal or clonotype linked to IBD. Repertoire similarity did not differ between concordant and discordant twins, possibly due to limited statistical power. TCRbeta repertoire diversity, by inverse Simpson index, was decreased in IBD patients compared with their healthy co-twins. Compared with healthy twins, IBD patients had fewer clonotypes in common with other individuals, a difference most pronounced in patients showing signs of disease activity. Differing immunosuppressive treatments among patients may have added background noise and inter-individual variability to the repertoires. Distinction between different T cell subtypes could not be achieved in the analysis.

From each donor, a roughly 2.5 ml peripheral blood sample was collected into PAXgene tubes and kept at -80 degrees C. Without any T cell sorting, total RNA was extracted from whole blood using the PAXgene blood miRNA kit on an automated QIAcube. Peripheral blood from monozygotic twin pairs concordant or discordant for inflammatory bowel disease was subjected to deep TCRalpha and TCRbeta repertoire profiling with unique molecular barcoding. Smoking habits were recorded for all twin pairs, and each individual was classified as a current, former or never smoker. Preparation of the library involved 5' RACE. The input for every TCR library was 3,500 to 4,000 ng of total RNA. For each sample, cDNA synthesis with SMARTScribe reverse transcriptase was split into eight separate reactions. Unique molecular identifiers containing a 6-nucleotide sample barcode were introduced through template switching during cDNA synthesis. Two nested PCRs of roughly 15 and 9 cycles amplified the TCRalpha and TCRbeta cDNA, and bead purification followed each PCR. Before amplification, cDNA was treated with uracil DNA-glycosylase and purified using the QIAquick PCR purification kit. The second PCR was the step at which Illumina TruSeq-compatible adapters and sample-specific barcodes were added. TapeStation and Qubit were used to check library quality and concentration, and about 4.5 ng of each library was pooled. Sequencing of the pooled libraries was done on an Illumina HiSeq2500 single-index Rapid Run using custom sequencing primers and 2 x 100 bp reads. Concerning the study's data processing: PCR and sequencing errors were corrected by UMI-based consensus assembly using MiGEC version 1.2.6. MiXCR version 2.1.1 was used to carry out V(D)J alignment, clonotype assembly and CDR3 extraction. To normalise gene usage, clonotype sharing and MAIT/NKT TCR abundance, the top 1000, 10 000 and 20 000 clonotypes in each sample were analysed. Diversity was computed as the inverse Simpson index with the vegan R package after downsampling to 27 000 UMIs. Statistical testing used paired Mann-Whitney U tests on the discordant twin pairs and applied Benjamini-Hochberg correction for multiple testing. After reprocessing by TCRdb, each CDR3 protein sequence is one entry, and no DNA is given. In this record, the V and J calls reflect TCRdb's handling and not the investigators' own analysis. The sample table includes about 450,000 distinct CDR3 sequences. The top ten constitute around 2.4% of the sample.

Turning to this clonotype: The target of this receptor is not known.

The V and J genes are TRBV6-5 and TRBJ1-4; TCRdb calls TRBD1, which cannot be checked without DNA. Sequenced sample: blood. This TCR was sampled from a human donor with ulcerative colitis or Crohn's disease, or a healthy co-twin of an affected twin (not recorded which). This receptor carries the CDR3 CASSYEGSEKLFF.